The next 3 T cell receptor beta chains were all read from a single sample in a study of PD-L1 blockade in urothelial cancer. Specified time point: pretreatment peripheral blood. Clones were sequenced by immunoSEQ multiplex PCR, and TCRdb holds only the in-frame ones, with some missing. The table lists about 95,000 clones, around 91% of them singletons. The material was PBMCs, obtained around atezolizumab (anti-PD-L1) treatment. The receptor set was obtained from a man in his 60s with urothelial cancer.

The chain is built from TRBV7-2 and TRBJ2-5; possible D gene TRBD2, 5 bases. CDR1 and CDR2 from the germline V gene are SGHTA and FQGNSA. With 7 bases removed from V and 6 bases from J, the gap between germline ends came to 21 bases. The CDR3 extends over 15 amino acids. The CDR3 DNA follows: TGTGCCAGCACCTCATACCCGGGAATGTTGAAGACCCAGTACTTC. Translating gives CASTSYPGMLKTQYF.

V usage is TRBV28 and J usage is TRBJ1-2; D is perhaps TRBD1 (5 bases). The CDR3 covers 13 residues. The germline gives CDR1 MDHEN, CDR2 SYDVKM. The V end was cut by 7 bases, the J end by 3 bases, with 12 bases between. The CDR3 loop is CASKAGPDYGYTF. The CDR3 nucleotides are TGTGCCAGCAAGGCAGGGCCTGACTATGGCTACACCTTC.

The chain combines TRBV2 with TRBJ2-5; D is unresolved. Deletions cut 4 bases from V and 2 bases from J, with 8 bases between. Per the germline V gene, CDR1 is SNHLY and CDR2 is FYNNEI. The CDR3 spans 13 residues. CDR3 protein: CASSVRRQETQYF. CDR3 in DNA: TGTGCCAGCAGTGTACGCAGGCAAGAGACCCAGTACTTC.